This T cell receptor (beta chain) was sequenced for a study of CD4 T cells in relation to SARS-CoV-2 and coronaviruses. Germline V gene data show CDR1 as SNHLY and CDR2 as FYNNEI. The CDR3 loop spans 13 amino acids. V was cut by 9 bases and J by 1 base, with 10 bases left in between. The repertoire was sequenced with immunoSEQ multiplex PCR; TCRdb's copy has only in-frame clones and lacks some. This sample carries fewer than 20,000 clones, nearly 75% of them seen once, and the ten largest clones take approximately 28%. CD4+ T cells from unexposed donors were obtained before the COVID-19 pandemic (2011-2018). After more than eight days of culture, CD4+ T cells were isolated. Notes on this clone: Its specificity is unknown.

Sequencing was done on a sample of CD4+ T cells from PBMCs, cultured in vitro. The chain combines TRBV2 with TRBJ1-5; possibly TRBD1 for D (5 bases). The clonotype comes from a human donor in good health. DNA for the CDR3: TGTGCCAGGGGGCTTGGGAGCAATCAGCCCCAGCATTTT. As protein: CARGLGSNQPQHF.